These 20 T cell receptor beta chains share one sample of origin, sequenced in a study of blood T cells in healthy people across ages. PCR was performed a second time for roughly 6 to 12 cycles using a sample-barcoded 5' primer and a J-beta primer mix. MiXCR was run by TCRdb on the 5' RACE reads, yielding one entry per CDR3 protein. The profile shows about 2 million distinct CDR3 sequences, roughly 52% of them singletons. The sample was blood. These receptors were obtained from a woman aged 40 to 50 in good health.

The chain is built from TRBV7-2 and TRBJ2-5; TRBD1 matches at 9 bases. V trimming: 3 bases; J trimming: 5 bases; junction bases outside the gene matches: 7. Germline lookup yields CDR1 SGHTA and CDR2 FQGNSA. The CDR3 consists of 15 residues. The CDR3 DNA is TGTGCCAGCAGCTTCCAGACAGGGGGTAGGGAGACCCAGTACTTC. It is translated as CASSFQTGGRETQYF.

Points on this clonotype: At one of its ends the junction is not consistent with the germline gene, which may arise from a read error. The chain recombines TRBV20-1 with TRBJ1-2; TRBD1 might be the D (6 bases). CDR3 length: 16 residues. In germline, CDR1 is DFQATT, CDR2 SNEGSKA (reference sequence). In DNA form, the CDR3 reads TGCAGTGCTAGCATTCGGGGGCGCACAGGGAACTATGGCTGCACCTTC. Its translation is CSASIRGRTGNYGCTF.

Worth noting for this clonotype: Germline and junction disagree at one end, which may indicate a read error. The chain couples TRBV5-6 to TRBJ1-2, with 8 bases that match TRBD1. The CDR3 totals 16 residues. The germline V gene has CDR1 SGHDT and CDR2 YYEEEE. Here the CDR3 reads CTSSLGTGRANYGYTF. The CDR3, as DNA: TGTACCAGCAGCCTCGGGACAGGCCGCGCTAACTATGGCTACACCTTC.

This clonotype turned up a few times. This rearrangement joins TRBV5-1 to TRBJ2-5; D could derive from TRBD1 or TRBD2 (5 bases each). Germline V CDR1 and CDR2: SGHRS, YFSETQ. Trimming pared 1 base from V and 1 base from J, leaving 11 bases between. The CDR3 is made up of 15 amino acids. CDR3: CASSLHRDLQETQYF. CDR3 nucleotides: TGCGCCAGCAGCTTGCATCGGGACCTCCAAGAGACCCAGTACTTC.

The CDR3 is CASSPAVAVYGYTF. CDR3 bases: TGTGCCAGCAGCCCCGCGGTCGCGGTCTATGGCTACACCTTC. This chain links TRBV6-1 with TRBJ1-2; D call uncertain. CDR1 and CDR2 (germline): MNHNS, SASEGT. The CDR3 consists of 14 residues. V dropped 6 bases and J dropped 4 bases, with 15 bases sitting between them.

V and J are TRBV7-9 and TRBJ1-4; maybe TRBD1 (5 bases). V was trimmed by 9 bases and J by 8 bases, leaving 16 bases between them. The CDR3 loop spans 13 amino acids. Per the germline V gene, CDR1 is SEHNR and CDR2 is FQNEAQ (reference sequence). As DNA, the CDR3 is TGTGCCAGTCAGACAGCGGGTGAGGAAAAACTGTTTTTT. The encoded protein is CASQTAGEEKLFF.

This chain joins TRBV10-1 and TRBJ2-4, with 7 bases identical to TRBD2. The DNA end is a closer match to TRBJ2-5, so the J assignment may be wrong. The CDR3 totals 15 residues. Germline V lookup: CDR1 WNHNN, CDR2 SYGVQD (reference sequence). The CDR3 DNA reads TGCGCCAGCAGTGAGTCGAGGGGAGGGCTTGAGACCCAGTACTTC. It translates to CASSESRGGLETQYF.

This clonotype was found once. The chain couples TRBV18 to TRBJ1-6; D is possibly TRBD1 (6 bases). CDR3 size: 17 residues. From germline, CDR1 is KGHSH and CDR2 LQKENI. Trimming shortened V by 0 bases and J by 5 bases, and 14 bases separated the two germline ends. The DNA of the CDR3 is TGTGCCAGCTCACCACCGGGGCGGAACAGGGATAATTCACCCCTCCACTTT. Amino acids: CASSPPGRNRDNSPLHF.

Comment on this clonotype: An end of the junction does not agree with germline; a read error may underlie this. The chain uses TRBV6-6 and TRBJ2-1; 14 nucleotides align to TRBD2. In germline, CDR1 is MNHNY, CDR2 SVGAGI (reference sequence). The CDR3 contains 16 residues. CDR3 bases: TGTGCCCGCAGCGGCGGACTAGCGGGGGGCCTCAATGAGCAGTTCTTC. Translating it yields CARSGGLAGGLNEQFF.

This clonotype showed up just a few times. The chain has TRBV3-1 and TRBJ2-5; 9 positions match TRBD1. The J call is in doubt because the DNA end fits TRBJ2-7 better. This CDR3 region has 16 residues. The germline V gene encodes CDR1 LGHDT and CDR2 YNNKEL (reference sequence). The CDR3 DNA follows: TGTGCCAGCAGCCAGGCTTCCGGGACAGGGTCGTCCGAGCAGTACTTC. Its protein product is CASSQASGTGSSEQYF.

This clonotype was counted between two and nine times. The rearrangement joins TRBV20-1 to TRBJ2-5; TRBD2 agrees at 14 bases. Unmatched junction bases numbered 8, after V lost 4 bases and J lost 4 bases. Germline V gene sequence: CDR1 DFQATT, CDR2 SNEGSKA (reference sequence). This CDR3 spans 16 amino acids. The CDR3 nucleotides read TGCAGTGCTACCCGACTAGCGGGGGGGCACCGAGAGACCCAGTACTTC. Residues: CSATRLAGGHRETQYF.

Notes on this clonotype: A read error may account for a junction end that differs from germline. The V gene is TRBV25-1, the J gene TRBJ1-2, with 9 bases matching TRBD1. The length of the CDR3 is 15 residues. The germline V gene has CDR1 MGHDK and CDR2 SYGVNS. CDR3 loop: CASSVQGALDYGYTF. The CDR3 nucleotides are TGTGCCAGCAGTGTACAGGGGGCGCTGGACTACGGCTACACCTTC.

There are many counts of this clonotype. The chain joins TRBV10-3 to TRBJ1-5; D unresolved. Deletions cut 2 bases from V and 4 bases from J, with 6 bases between. Germline V gene lookup returns CDR1 ENHRY and CDR2 SYGVKD. The CDR3 runs to 13 residues. This chain's CDR3 is CAISEAGNQPQHF. The CDR3 region has the DNA TGTGCCATCAGTGAGGCGGGTAATCAGCCCCAGCATTTT.

J is TRBJ2-2 and V is TRBV6-5; perhaps TRBD2 as D (6 bases). The CDR3 runs to 16 residues. V lost 0 bases and J 2 bases, leaving 10 bases between the germline ends. Germline V gene sequence: CDR1 MNHEY, CDR2 SVGAGI. DNA of the CDR3: TGTGCCAGCAGTTACTCGGCTAGCGACAACACCGGGGAGCTGTTTTTT. The encoded protein is CASSYSASDNTGELFF.

The chain is built from TRBV5-1 and TRBJ2-5; D may be TRBD1 (6 bases). Germline assignment: CDR1 SGHRS and CDR2 YFSETQ. Deletions cut 0 bases from V and 5 bases from J, with 17 bases between. The CDR3 is 16 residues long. The CDR3 loop reads CASSLEPVGQGETQYF. CDR3 DNA: TGCGCCAGCAGCTTGGAGCCTGTGGGACAAGGGGAGACCCAGTACTTC.

The sample holds a few counts of this clonotype. V usage is TRBV21-1 and J usage is TRBJ2-5; the table's D gene call, TRBD1, was not cross checked with the DNA. TRBV21-1 is noted as a pseudogene. The CDR3 runs to 14 residues. The CDR3 spells CASSKMRGTETQYF. In nucleotides, the CDR3 is TGTGCCAGCAGCAAAATGCGTGGGACGGAGACCCAGTACTTC.

This clonotype has only one observation. The V call is TRBV7-9, the J call TRBJ2-7, with 7 bases fitting TRBD1. This CDR3 region has 15 residues. Germline V lookup: CDR1 SEHNR, CDR2 FQNEAQ (reference sequence). The J segment lost 0 bases and the V segment lost 6 bases, leaving 8 bases of the junction unmatched. The CDR3 DNA reads TGTGCCAGCAGGTTCGGGACAGTGTGCTCCTACGAGCAGTACTTC. It is translated as CASRFGTVCSYEQYF.

The chain combines TRBV28 with TRBJ2-1; 9 bases fit TRBD1. Trimming at V came to 7 bases and at J to 7 bases, leaving 5 bases not matched to a gene. Germline V gene lookup returns CDR1 MDHEN and CDR2 SYDVKM. The CDR3 length is 13 residues. CDR3 in DNA: TGTGCCAGCATCAACAGGGGGCAAAATGAGCAGTTCTTC. Amino acid sequence: CASINRGQNEQFF. The full variable domain, completed using reference TRBV28 and TRBJ2-1, is DVKVTQSSRYLVKRTGEKVFLECVQDMDHENMFWYRQDPGLGLRLIYFSYDVKMKEKGDIPEGYSVSREKKERFSLILESASTNQTSMYLCASINRGQNEQFFGPGTRLTVL.

This sequence joins TRBV27 and TRBJ1-5; TRBD1 might be the D (5 bases). The V gene's germline CDR1 is MNHEY and CDR2 SMNVEV (reference sequence). V was trimmed by 5 bases and J by 8 bases, leaving 10 bases between them. This CDR3 has 12 amino acids. The CDR3: CASSRGPEPQHF. In DNA form, the CDR3 reads TGTGCCAGCAGTAGGGGTCCGGAGCCCCAGCATTTT.

In its sample, this clonotype was seen a few times. J is TRBJ2-3 and V is TRBV6-5, with unresolved D. Between the trimmed V and J ends, which lost 2 bases and 2 bases, there was a span of 11 bases. This CDR3 region has 15 residues. CDR1 is MNHEY and CDR2 is SVGAGI in the germline V gene. In DNA form, the CDR3 reads TGTGCCAGCAGTTACCTCGGAATTTTCACAGATACGCAGTATTTT. It encodes CASSYLGIFTDTQYF.